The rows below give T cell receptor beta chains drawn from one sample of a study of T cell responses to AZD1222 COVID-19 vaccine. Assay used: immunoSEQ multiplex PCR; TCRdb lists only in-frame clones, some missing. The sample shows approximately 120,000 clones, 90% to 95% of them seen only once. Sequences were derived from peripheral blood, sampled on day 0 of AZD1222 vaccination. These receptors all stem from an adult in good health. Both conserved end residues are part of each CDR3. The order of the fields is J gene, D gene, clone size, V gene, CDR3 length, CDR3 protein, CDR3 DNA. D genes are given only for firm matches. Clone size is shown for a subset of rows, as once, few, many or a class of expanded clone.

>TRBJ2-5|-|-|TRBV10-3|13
CAIRDASGETQYF
TGTGCCATCAGGGACGCCAGTGGGGAGACCCAGTACTTC
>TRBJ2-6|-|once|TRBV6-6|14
CASSYAGGANVLTF
TGTGCCAGCAGTTACGCCGGGGGGGCCAACGTCCTGACTTTC
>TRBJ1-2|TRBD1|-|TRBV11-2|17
CASSSIRTGRIGYGYTF
TGTGCCAGCAGCTCTATCAGGACAGGGCGGATTGGCTATGGCTACACCTTC
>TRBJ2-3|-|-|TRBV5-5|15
CASSLVGASTDTQYF
TGTGCCAGCAGCTTGGTGGGGGCAAGCACAGATACGCAGTATTTT
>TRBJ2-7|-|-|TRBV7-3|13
CASSLMEGYEQYF
TGTGCCAGCAGCTTGATGGAGGGCTACGAGCAGTACTTC
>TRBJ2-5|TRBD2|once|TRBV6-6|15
CASSYRDPGGETQYF
TGTGCCAGCAGTTACCGGGACCCGGGGGGAGAGACCCAGTACTTC
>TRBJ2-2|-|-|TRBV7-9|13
CASSYRNTGELFF
TGTGCCAGCAGCTATAGGAATACCGGGGAGCTGTTTTTT
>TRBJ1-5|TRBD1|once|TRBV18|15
CASSPTGDSNQPQHF
TGTGCCAGCTCACCAACAGGGGATAGCAATCAGCCCCAGCATTTT
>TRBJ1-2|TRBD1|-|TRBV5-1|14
CASSFGTANYGYTF
TGCGCCAGCAGCTTTGGGACAGCTAACTATGGCTACACCTTC
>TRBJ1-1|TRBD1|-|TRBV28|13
CASVRGTETEAFF
TGTGCCAGCGTCCGGGGGACAGAGACTGAAGCTTTCTTT
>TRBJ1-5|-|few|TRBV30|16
CAWSVGGQTSNQPQHF
TGTGCCTGGAGTGTGGGTGGACAGACCAGCAATCAGCCCCAGCATTTT
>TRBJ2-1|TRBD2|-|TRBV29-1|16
CSVEAASGSGYNEQFF
TGCAGCGTTGAAGCAGCTAGCGGGAGTGGGTACAATGAGCAGTTCTTC
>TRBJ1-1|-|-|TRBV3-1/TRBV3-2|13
CASGRGAGSEAFF
TGTGCCAGCGGTAGGGGCGCGGGCTCTGAAGCTTTCTTT
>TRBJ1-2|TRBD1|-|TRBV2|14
CASRPGQGLMGYTF
TGTGCCAGCAGACCGGGACAGGGACTCATGGGCTACACCTTC
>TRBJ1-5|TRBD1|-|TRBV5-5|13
CASRRDRDQPQHF
TGTGCCAGCAGGAGGGACAGAGATCAGCCCCAGCATTTT
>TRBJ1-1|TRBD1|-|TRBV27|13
CASTGGRSTEAFF
TGTGCCAGCACAGGGGGCCGGAGCACTGAAGCTTTCTTT
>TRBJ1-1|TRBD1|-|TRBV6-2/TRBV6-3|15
CASSYSGGVNTEAFF
TGTGCCAGCAGTTACTCAGGGGGCGTGAACACTGAAGCTTTCTTT
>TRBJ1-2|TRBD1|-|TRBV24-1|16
CATSDPKTGAFYGYTF
TGTGCCACCAGTGACCCCAAGACAGGGGCCTTCTATGGCTACACCTTC
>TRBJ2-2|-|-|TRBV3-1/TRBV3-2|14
CASSQVSGTGELFF
TGTGCCAGCAGCCAAGTATCTGGTACCGGGGAGCTGTTTTTT
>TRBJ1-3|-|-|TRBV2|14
CASSGQVYGNTIYF
TGTGCCAGCAGTGGACAGGTATATGGAAACACCATATATTTT
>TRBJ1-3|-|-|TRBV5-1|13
CASSPTVGNTIYF
TGCGCCAGCAGCCCGACAGTTGGAAACACCATATATTTT
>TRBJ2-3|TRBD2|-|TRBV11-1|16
CASSLASGSNTDTQYF
TGTGCCAGCAGCTTGGCTAGCGGGAGCAACACAGATACGCAGTATTTT
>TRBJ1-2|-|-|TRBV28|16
CASSLGSAGDRYGYTF
TGTGCCAGCAGTTTAGGGTCGGCAGGGGACCGCTATGGCTACACCTTC
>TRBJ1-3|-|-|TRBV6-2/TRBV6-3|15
CASSYRWNSGNTIYF
TGTGCCAGCAGTTACAGGTGGAACTCTGGAAACACCATATATTTT
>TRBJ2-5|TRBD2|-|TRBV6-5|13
CASRTSGIETQYF
TGTGCCAGCAGGACTAGCGGGATAGAGACCCAGTACTTC
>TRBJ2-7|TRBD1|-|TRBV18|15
CASSPRTGGHYEQYF
TGTGCCAGCTCGCCTCGGACAGGGGGCCACTACGAGCAGTACTTC
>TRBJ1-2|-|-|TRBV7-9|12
CASSLDRAGYTF
TGTGCCAGCAGCTTAGACAGGGCAGGCTACACCTTC
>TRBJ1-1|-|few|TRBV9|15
CASSVASGAGTEAFF
TGTGCCAGCAGCGTAGCTTCGGGGGCTGGCACTGAAGCTTTCTTT
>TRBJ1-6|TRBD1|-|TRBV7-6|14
CASKARGLNSPLHF
TGTGCCAGCAAGGCTAGGGGGCTAAATTCACCCCTCCACTTT
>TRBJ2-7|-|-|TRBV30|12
CAWSAPPYEQYF
TGTGCCTGGAGTGCGCCCCCCTACGAGCAGTACTTC
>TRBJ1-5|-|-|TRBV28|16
CASSSQWEGFNQPQHF
TGTGCCAGCAGTAGCCAGTGGGAGGGTTTCAATCAGCCCCAGCATTTT
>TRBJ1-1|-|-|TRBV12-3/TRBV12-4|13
CASSPARGGEAFF
TGTGCCAGCAGCCCGGCGAGGGGGGGTGAAGCTTTCTTT
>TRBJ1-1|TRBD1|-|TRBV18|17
CASSPGDSSTWNTEAFF
TGTGCCAGCTCACCAGGGGACAGCTCGACTTGGAACACTGAAGCTTTCTTT
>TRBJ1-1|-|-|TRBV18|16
CASSPQTGTLNTEAFF
TGTGCCAGCTCACCACAAACCGGGACACTGAACACTGAAGCTTTCTTT
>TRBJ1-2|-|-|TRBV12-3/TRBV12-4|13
CASSFGTIYGYTF
TGTGCCAGCAGTTTCGGTACTATCTATGGCTACACCTTC
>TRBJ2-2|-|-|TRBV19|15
CASTPDRGITGELFF
TGTGCCAGTACCCCCGACCGGGGTATCACCGGGGAGCTGTTTTTT
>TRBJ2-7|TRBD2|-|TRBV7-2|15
CASSPSSGSSYEQYF
TGTGCCAGCAGCCCCTCTAGCGGGAGCTCCTACGAGCAGTACTTC
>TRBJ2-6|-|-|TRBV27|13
CASCPSGANVLTF
TGTGCCAGCTGCCCCTCTGGGGCCAACGTCCTGACTTTC
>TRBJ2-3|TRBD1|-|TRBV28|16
CASSETGQGWADTQYF
TGTGCCAGCAGTGAAACGGGACAGGGGTGGGCAGATACGCAGTATTTT